The 9 T cell receptor beta chains below all came from one sample that was sequenced in a study of T cell responses to AZD1222 COVID-19 vaccine listed by TCRdb under 2021. The library relied on the immunoSEQ multiplex PCR assay. The table was pulled from immuneACCESS by TCRdb, which kept in-frame rearrangements only. Such tables lose some clones; where checked, under half of the loss comes from unresolved V genes, and the rest has no known cause. The sample records 180,000 or so clones, roughly 94% of which are singletons. The ten largest clonotypes hold approximately 1.3% of the sample. This specimen's time point label, per the study, means: about 28 days (+/-7) after the second vaccine dose. Sample: peripheral blood, taken 28 days after the second AZD1222 dose. The receptors derive from an adult who received the AZD1222 COVID-19 vaccine.

This chain connects TRBV27 to TRBJ2-3, with 15 nucleotides matching TRBD2. In germline, CDR1 is MNHEY, CDR2 SMNVEV (reference sequence). With V trimmed by 5 bases and J by 6 bases, 3 bases remained unmatched. This CDR3 region has 15 residues. CDR3 region: CASSPGTSGRDTQYF. In nucleotides, the CDR3 is TGTGCCAGCAGTCCGGGGACTAGCGGGAGGGATACGCAGTATTTT.

J is TRBJ2-1 and V is TRBV4-3; D is uncertain. Germline CDR1 is LGHNA and CDR2 is YSLEER. This CDR3 has 15 residues. The V gene lost 0 bases and the J gene lost 2 bases, with 8 bases spanning the gap. CDR3 residues: CASSQDRATYNEQFF. CDR3 coding DNA: TGCGCCAGCAGCCAAGATCGGGCTACCTACAATGAGCAGTTCTTC.

This chain joins TRBV28 and TRBJ1-5, with no clear D. The germline V and J ends were trimmed by 2 bases and 4 bases, with 3 bases remaining between them. The CDR3 consists of 12 residues. Germline-derived CDR1 and CDR2 are MDHEN and SYDVKM. This CDR3 is CASSLNNQPQHF. CDR3 in DNA: TGTGCCAGCAGTTTAAATAATCAGCCCCAGCATTTT.

The chain combines TRBV2 with TRBJ1-3; D is ambiguous. V was trimmed by 3 bases and J by 0 bases, leaving 6 bases between them. CDR1 is SNHLY, CDR2 FYNNEI, per germline. There are 14 residues in the CDR3. In DNA, the CDR3 is TGTGCCAGCAGTGACTATGTCTCTGGAAACACCATATATTTT. Translating gives CASSDYVSGNTIYF.

This chain joins TRBV6-2 or TRBV6-3 and TRBJ2-1; D uncertain. Germline V CDR1 and CDR2: MNHEY, SVGEGT. This CDR3 has 13 amino acids. Trimming shortened V by 2 bases and J by 4 bases, and 6 bases separated the two germline ends. The CDR3 sequence: CASSYRVYNEQFF. CDR3 in DNA: TGTGCCAGCAGTTACCGGGTATACAATGAGCAGTTCTTC.

V is TRBV19 and J is TRBJ1-2; a possible D gene is TRBD1 (5 bases). From germline, CDR1 is LNHDA and CDR2 SQIVND (reference sequence). The CDR3 spans 13 residues. V lost 9 bases and J 8 bases, leaving 19 bases between the germline ends. Here the CDR3 reads CASAARGTGGYTF. CDR3 nucleotide sequence: TGTGCCAGCGCGGCGCGGGGAACAGGCGGCTACACCTTC.

V gene TRBV7-9 combines with J gene TRBJ1-1; no clear D gene. CDR3 length: 11 amino acids. CDR1 and CDR2 (germline): SEHNR, FQNEAQ (reference sequence). The V gene lost 5 bases and the J gene lost 11 bases, with 12 bases spanning the gap. Here the CDR3 DNA reads TGTGCCAGCAGCAATGGGGATGTCGCTTTCTTT. Translation gives CASSNGDVAFF.

In this sample, this clone turned up once. This sequence joins TRBV10-3 and TRBJ2-2; 7 bases agree with TRBD1. After removal of 0 bases from V and 0 bases from J, the junction contained 4 bases not matched to a gene. The length of the CDR3 is 17 residues. Germline loops: CDR1 ENHRY, CDR2 SYGVKD. The DNA of the CDR3 is TGTGCCATCAGTGAGTCGACAGGGAGTTCGAACACCGGGGAGCTGTTTTTT. As protein: CAISESTGSSNTGELFF.

This chain connects TRBV7-2 to TRBJ1-3; D perhaps matches TRBD1 (5 bases). The CDR3 is 16 residues long. CDR1 is SGHTA, CDR2 FQGNSA, per germline. With 1 base removed from V and 0 bases from J, the gap between germline ends came to 10 bases. Here the CDR3 reads CASSLEGLSSGNTIYF. CDR3 nucleotide sequence: TGTGCCAGCAGCTTAGAGGGACTGAGCTCTGGAAACACCATATATTTT.